The present entry profiles one T cell receptor (beta chain) with its context. In the original processing: Amplified reference gene primers provided the basis for estimating nucleated cell counts. Repertoires were generated with immunoSEQ multiplex PCR, while TCRdb's copy carries only in-frame clones and drops some. V, J and clone size are those of that table, while D and trimming were read from the DNA. The sample shows hundreds of thousands of clones, approximately 90% of them seen only once. Each participant's cohort was designated according to participant-reported clinical history. Symptom resolution, clearance, or two negative PCRs marked the recovered donors of Cohort 3. The data derive from a study of blood T cell repertoires in COVID-19. Background on the study: PBMCs, B-cell-depleted T cells, or T cells provided the cDNA or gDNA that made up the material.

V was cut by 6 bases and J by 4 bases, with 21 bases left in between. Germline assignment: CDR1 MDHEN and CDR2 SYDVKM. The CDR3 extends over 16 amino acids. Sequencing was carried out using PBMCs or T cells enriched from blood (not recorded which). The chain carries TRBV28 and TRBJ1-2; perhaps TRBD1 as D (6 bases). The origin of this receptor is a man aged 30-40 years who had recovered from COVID-19. The CDR3 sequence is CASSDGAGDHIYGYTF. CDR3 sequence (DNA): TGTGCCAGCAGCGACGGGGCAGGGGACCACATCTATGGCTACACCTTC.